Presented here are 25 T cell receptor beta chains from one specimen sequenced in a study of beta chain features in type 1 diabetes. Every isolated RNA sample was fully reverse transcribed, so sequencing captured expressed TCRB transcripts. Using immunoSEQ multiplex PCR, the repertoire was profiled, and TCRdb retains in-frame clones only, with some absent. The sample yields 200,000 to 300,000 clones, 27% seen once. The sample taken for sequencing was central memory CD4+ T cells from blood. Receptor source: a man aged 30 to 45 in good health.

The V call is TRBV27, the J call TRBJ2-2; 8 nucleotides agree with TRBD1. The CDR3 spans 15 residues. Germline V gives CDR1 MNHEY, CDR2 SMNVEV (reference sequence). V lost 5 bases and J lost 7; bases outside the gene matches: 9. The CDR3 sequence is CASSKDRVVDGELFF. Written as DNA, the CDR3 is TGTGCCAGCAGTAAGGACAGGGTGGTGGACGGGGAGCTGTTTTTT.

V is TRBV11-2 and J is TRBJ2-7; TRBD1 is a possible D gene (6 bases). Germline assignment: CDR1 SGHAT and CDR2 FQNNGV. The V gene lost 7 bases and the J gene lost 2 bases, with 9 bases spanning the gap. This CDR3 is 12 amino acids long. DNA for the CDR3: TGTGCCAGCAAAGGGGGAACCTACGAGCAGTACTTC. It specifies CASKGGTYEQYF.

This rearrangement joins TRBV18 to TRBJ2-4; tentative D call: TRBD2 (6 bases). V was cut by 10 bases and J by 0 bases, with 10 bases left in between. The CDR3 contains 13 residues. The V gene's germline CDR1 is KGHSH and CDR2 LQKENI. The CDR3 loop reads CATRREAKNIQYF. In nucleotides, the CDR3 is TGTGCCACCCGGAGGGAAGCCAAAAACATTCAGTACTTC. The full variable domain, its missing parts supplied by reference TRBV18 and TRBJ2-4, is NAGVMQNPRHLVRRRGQEARLRCSPMKGHSHVYWYRQLPEEGLKFMVYLQKENIIDESGMPKERFSAEFPKEGPSILRIQQVVRGDSAAYFCATRREAKNIQYFGAGTRLSVL.

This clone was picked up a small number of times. Here the CDR3 reads CAWSPELKAKNIQYF. CDR3 DNA sequence: TGTGCCTGGAGTCCCGAGCTAAAGGCCAAAAACATTCAGTACTTC. The chain recombines TRBV30 with TRBJ2-4; D is unresolved. This CDR3 contains 15 residues. The germline V and J ends were trimmed by 2 bases and 1 base, with 12 bases remaining between them. Germline assignment: CDR1 GTSNPN and CDR2 SVGIG (reference sequence).

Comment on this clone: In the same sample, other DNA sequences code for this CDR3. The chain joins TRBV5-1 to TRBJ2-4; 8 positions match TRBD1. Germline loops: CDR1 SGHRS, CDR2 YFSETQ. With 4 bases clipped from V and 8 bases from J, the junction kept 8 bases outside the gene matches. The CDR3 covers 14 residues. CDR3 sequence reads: CASSPGTGRDIQYF. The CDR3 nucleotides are TGCGCCAGCAGCCCGGGGACAGGCCGGGACATTCAGTACTTC.

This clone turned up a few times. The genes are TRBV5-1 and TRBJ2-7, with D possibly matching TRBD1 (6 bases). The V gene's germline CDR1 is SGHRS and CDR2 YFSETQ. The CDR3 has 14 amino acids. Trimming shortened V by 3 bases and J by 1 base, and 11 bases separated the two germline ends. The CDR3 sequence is CASSSEGDSYEQYF. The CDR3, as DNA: TGCGCCAGCAGCTCTGAGGGGGATTCCTACGAGCAGTACTTC.

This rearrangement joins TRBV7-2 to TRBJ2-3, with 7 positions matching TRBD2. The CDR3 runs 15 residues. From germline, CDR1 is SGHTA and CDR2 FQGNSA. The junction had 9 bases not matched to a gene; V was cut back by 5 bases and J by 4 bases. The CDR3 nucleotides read TGTGCCAGCAGCAAGAGGGCGGGAGTCCCAGATACGCAGTATTTT. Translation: CASSKRAGVPDTQYF.

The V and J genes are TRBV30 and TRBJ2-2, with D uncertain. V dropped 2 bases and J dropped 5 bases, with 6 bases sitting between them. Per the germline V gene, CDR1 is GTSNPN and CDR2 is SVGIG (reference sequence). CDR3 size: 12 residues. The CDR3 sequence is CAWSLSTGELFF. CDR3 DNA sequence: TGTGCCTGGAGTCTATCAACCGGGGAGCTGTTTTTT.

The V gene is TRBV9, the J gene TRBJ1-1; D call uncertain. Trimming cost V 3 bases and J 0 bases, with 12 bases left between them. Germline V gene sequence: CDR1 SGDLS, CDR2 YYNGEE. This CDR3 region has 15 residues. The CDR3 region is CASSGGGNMNTEAFF. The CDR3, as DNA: TGTGCCAGCAGCGGGGGTGGGAACATGAACACTGAAGCTTTCTTT. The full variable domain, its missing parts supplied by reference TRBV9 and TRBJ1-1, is DSGVTQTPKHLITATGQRVTLRCSPRSGDLSVYWYQQSLDQGLQFLIQYYNGEERAKGNILERFSAQQFPDLHSELNLSSLELGDSALYFCASSGGGNMNTEAFFGQGTRLTVV.

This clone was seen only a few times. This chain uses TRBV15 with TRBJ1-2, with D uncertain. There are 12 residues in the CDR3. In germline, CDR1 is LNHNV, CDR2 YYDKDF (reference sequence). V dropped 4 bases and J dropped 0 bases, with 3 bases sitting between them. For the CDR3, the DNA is TGTGCCACCAGCACTACTAACTATGGCTACACCTTC. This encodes CATSTTNYGYTF.

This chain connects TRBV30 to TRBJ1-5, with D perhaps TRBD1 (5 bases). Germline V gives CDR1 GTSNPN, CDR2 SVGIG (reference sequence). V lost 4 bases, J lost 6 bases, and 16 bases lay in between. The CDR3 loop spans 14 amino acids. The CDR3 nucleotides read TGTGCCTGGACCACGGGGGGTAAGGGTCAGCCCCAGCATTTT. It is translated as CAWTTGGKGQPQHF.

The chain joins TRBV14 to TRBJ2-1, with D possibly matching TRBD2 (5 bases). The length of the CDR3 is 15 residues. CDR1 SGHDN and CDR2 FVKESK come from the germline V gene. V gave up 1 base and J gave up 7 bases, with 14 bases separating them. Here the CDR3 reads CASSQAEGLVNEQFF. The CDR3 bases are TGTGCCAGCAGCCAAGCTGAGGGTTTGGTTAATGAGCAGTTCTTC.

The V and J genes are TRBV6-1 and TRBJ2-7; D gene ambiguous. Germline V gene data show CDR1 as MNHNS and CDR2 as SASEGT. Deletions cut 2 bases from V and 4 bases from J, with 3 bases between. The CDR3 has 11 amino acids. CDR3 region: CASSERYEQYF. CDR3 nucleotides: TGTGCCAGCAGTGAAAGGTACGAGCAGTACTTC.

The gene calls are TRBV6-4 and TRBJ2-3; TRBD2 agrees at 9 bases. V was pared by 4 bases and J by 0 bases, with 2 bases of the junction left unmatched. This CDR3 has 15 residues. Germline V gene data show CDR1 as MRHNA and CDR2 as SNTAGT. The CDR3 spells CASSASGTSTDTQYF. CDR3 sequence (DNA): TGTGCCAGCAGTGCTAGCGGGACTAGCACAGATACGCAGTATTTT.

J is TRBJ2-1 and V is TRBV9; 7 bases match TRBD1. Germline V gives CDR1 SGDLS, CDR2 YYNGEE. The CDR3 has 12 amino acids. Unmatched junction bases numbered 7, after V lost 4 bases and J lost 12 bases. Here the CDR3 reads CASSYRDSLQFF. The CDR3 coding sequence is TGTGCCAGCAGCTACCGGGACAGTTTGCAGTTCTTC.

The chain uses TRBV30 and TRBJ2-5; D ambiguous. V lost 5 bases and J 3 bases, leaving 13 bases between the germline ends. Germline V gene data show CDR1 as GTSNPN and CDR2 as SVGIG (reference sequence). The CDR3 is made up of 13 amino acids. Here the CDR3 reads CAWGLHRKETQYF. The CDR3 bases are TGTGCCTGGGGGTTACATCGGAAAGAGACCCAGTACTTC.

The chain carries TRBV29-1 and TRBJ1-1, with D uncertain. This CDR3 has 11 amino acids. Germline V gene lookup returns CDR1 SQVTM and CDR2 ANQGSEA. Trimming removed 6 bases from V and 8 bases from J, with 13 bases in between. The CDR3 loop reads CSVQATAEAFF. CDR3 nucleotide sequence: TGCAGCGTGCAGGCCACCGCGGAAGCTTTCTTT. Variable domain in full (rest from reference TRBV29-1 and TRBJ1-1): SAVISQKPSRDICQRGTSLTIQCQVDSQVTMMFWYRQQPGQSLTLIATANQGSEATYESGFVIDKFPISRPNLTFSTLTVSNMSPEDSSIYLCSVQATAEAFFGQGTRLTVV.

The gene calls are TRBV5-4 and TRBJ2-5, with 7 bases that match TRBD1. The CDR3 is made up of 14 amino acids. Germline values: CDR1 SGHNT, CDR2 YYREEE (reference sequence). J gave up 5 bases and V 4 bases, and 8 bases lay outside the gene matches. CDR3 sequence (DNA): TGTGCCAGCAGCCAAACGACAGGGACGGAGACCCAGTACTTC. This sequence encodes CASSQTTGTETQYF. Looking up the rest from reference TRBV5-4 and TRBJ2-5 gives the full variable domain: ETGVTQSPTHLIKTRGQQVTLRCSSQSGHNTVSWYQQALGQGPQFIFQYYREEENGRGNFPPRFSGLQFPNYSSELNVNALELDDSALYLCASSQTTGTETQYFGPGTRLLVL.

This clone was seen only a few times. CDR3 coding DNA: TGCAGCGTTACTGCTAGCGGGAGCACAGATACGCAGTATTTT. This encodes CSVTASGSTDTQYF. V gene TRBV29-1 combines with J gene TRBJ2-3, with 8 bases fitting TRBD2. V trimming: 5 bases; J trimming: 0 bases; junction bases outside the gene matches: 4. The length of the CDR3 is 14 residues. The germline V gene has CDR1 SQVTM and CDR2 ANQGSEA.

The CDR3 nucleotides are TGCGCCAGCAGCTTGCCGCGGGACCGGTACAATGAGCAGTTCTTC. Translating gives CASSLPRDRYNEQFF. The J gene is TRBJ2-1, the V gene TRBV5-1; the D gene is possibly TRBD2 (6 bases). This CDR3 has 15 residues. V lost 1 base and J 4 bases, leaving 12 bases between the germline ends. The germline CDR1 and CDR2 sequences are SGHRS and YFSETQ.

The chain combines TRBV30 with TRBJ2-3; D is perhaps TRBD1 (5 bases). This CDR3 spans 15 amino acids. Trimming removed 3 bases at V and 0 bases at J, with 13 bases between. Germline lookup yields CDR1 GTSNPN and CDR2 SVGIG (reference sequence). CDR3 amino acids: CAWSLKTASTDTQYF. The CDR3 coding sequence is TGTGCCTGGAGCTTAAAGACAGCCAGCACAGATACGCAGTATTTT.

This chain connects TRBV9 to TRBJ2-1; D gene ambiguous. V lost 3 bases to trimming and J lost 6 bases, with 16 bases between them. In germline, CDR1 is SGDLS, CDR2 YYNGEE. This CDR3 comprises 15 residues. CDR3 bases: TGTGCCAGCAGCGCAACCGGGTCAATAGTCAATGAGCAGTTCTTC. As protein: CASSATGSIVNEQFF.

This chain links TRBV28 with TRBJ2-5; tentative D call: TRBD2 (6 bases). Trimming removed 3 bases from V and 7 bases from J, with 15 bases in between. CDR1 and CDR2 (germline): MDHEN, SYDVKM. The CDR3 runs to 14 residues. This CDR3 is CASSLGPSGGTQYF. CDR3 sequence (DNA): TGTGCCAGCAGTTTGGGACCCTCCGGGGGGACCCAGTACTTC.

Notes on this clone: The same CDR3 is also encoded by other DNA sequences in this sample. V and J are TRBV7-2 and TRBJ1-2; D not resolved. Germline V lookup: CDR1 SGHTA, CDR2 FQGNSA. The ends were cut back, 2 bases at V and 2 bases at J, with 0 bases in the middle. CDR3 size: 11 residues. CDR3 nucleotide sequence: TGTGCCAGCAGCTTAAACTATGGCTACACCTTC. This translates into CASSLNYGYTF.

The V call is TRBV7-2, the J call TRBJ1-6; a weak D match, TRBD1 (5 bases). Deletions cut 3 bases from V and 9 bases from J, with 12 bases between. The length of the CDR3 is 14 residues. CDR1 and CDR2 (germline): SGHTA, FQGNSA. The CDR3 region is CASSFRDLSSPLHF. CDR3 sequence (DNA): TGTGCCAGCAGCTTTAGGGACCTGAGTTCACCCCTCCACTTT.